The 32 T cell receptor beta chains given below trace back to one sample, sequenced in a study of monozygotic twins with inflammatory bowel disease (dated by TCRdb to the late 2010s). To prepare the library, 5' RACE was applied. The sequencing machine was an Illumina HiSeq 2500. Reprocessed by TCRdb, the reads give a single entry per CDR3 protein sequence, without DNA. This sample's clone table shows over 90,000 distinct CDR3 sequences. The leading ten clones occupy 1.9% of the sample. The sequencing input was blood. Receptors originate from a human donor with ulcerative colitis or Crohn's disease, or a healthy co-twin of an affected twin (not recorded which).

V and J are TRBV5-6 and TRBJ2-1. Germline V gene data show CDR1 as SGHDT and CDR2 as YYEEEE. The length of the CDR3 is 16 residues. CDR3 sequence: CASSLGYGVTYNEQFF.

The rearrangement links TRBV6-5 to TRBJ2-5; TCRdb's D call of TRBD1 is untestable without DNA. The CDR3 extends over 15 amino acids. The germline gives CDR1 MNHEY, CDR2 SVGAGI. The chain's CDR3 is CASSYSRGRGKTQYF.

The chain combines TRBV9 with TRBJ1-2. CDR3 length equals 14 residues. Germline V lookup: CDR1 SGDLS, CDR2 YYNGEE. The CDR3 loop reads CASSVDIRDYGYTF.

J is TRBJ1-5 and V is TRBV18; TCRdb indicates TRBD1, and absent DNA this call remains unverified. Per the germline V gene, CDR1 is KGHSH and CDR2 is LQKENI. The CDR3 is 15 residues long. The CDR3 protein is CASSPRQGANQPQHF.

This CDR3 is CAWSTRGYEQYF. The rearrangement uses TRBV30 and TRBJ2-7. CDR1 and CDR2 from the germline V gene are GTSNPN and SVGIG (reference sequence). The CDR3 has 12 amino acids.

This sequence joins TRBV5-1 and TRBJ1-1. Per germline, CDR1 SGHRS and CDR2 YFSETQ. CDR3 length: 13 amino acids. CDR3: CASSEGPGTEAFF.

The chain has TRBV7-9 and TRBJ2-7; the TCRdb D gene call, TRBD2, has no DNA to confirm it. Germline values: CDR1 SEHNR, CDR2 FQNEAQ (reference sequence). This CDR3 has 13 amino acids. The CDR3 sequence is CASSRGGIGEQYF.

V and J are TRBV6-2 or TRBV6-3 and TRBJ1-1; with no DNA, the TCRdb D assignment of TRBD1 cannot be verified. The CDR3 sequence is 14 residues long. Germline lookup yields CDR1 MNHEY and CDR2 SVGEGT. CDR3 region: CASRRTGGTAEAFF.

The chain links TRBV7-2 to TRBJ2-7; TCRdb's D gene call, TRBD1, goes unchecked for lack of DNA. The germline CDR1 and CDR2 sequences are SGHTA and FQGNSA. The CDR3 length is 15 residues. This CDR3 reads CASRKGGGSSYEQYF.

The gene calls are TRBV7-2 and TRBJ2-1; TCRdb's assignment of TRBD1 cannot be checked, as there is no DNA. This CDR3 spans 15 amino acids. Germline V lookup: CDR1 SGHTA, CDR2 FQGNSA. This chain's CDR3 is CASSLIRGSRDEQFF.

The V and J genes are TRBV20-1 and TRBJ2-7; TCRdb reports TRBD1, a call that lacks DNA to check it against. This CDR3 comprises 14 residues. The V gene's germline CDR1 is DFQATT and CDR2 SNEGSKA (reference sequence). CDR3 protein: CSAIIRTGGREQYF.

J is TRBJ2-3 and V is TRBV7-2; TCRdb names TRBD1, which stays unverified in the absence of DNA. Germline V gene sequence: CDR1 SGHTA, CDR2 FQGNSA. The CDR3 extends over 16 amino acids. The CDR3 is CASSYRVSSSSDTQYF.

This chain connects TRBV15 to TRBJ1-5; TCRdb designates TRBD1, a call that cannot be tested without DNA. The CDR3 is 21 amino acids. CDR1 is LNHNV and CDR2 is YYDKDF in the germline V gene (reference sequence). The CDR3 loop is CATSRLRPGTGVLSGNQPQHF.

V is TRBV11-2 and J is TRBJ2-2; TCRdb's D gene call, TRBD2, goes unchecked for lack of DNA. The germline V gene encodes CDR1 SGHAT and CDR2 FQNNGV. There are 18 residues in the CDR3. CDR3 sequence reads: CASSLTQFLAGDTGELFF. The full variable domain, with the rest looked up from reference TRBV11-2 and TRBJ2-2, is EAGVAQSPRYKIIEKRQSVAFWCNPISGHATLYWYQQILGQGPKLLIQFQNNGVVDDSQLPKDRFSAERLKGVDSTLKIQPAKLEDSAVYLCASSLTQFLAGDTGELFFGEGSRLTVL.

The chain couples TRBV7-2 to TRBJ2-2. Germline assignment: CDR1 SGHTA and CDR2 FQGNSA. The CDR3 is made up of 15 amino acids. CDR3: CASSLGQANTGELFF.

This sequence joins TRBV11-2 and TRBJ2-3; with no DNA, the TCRdb D assignment of TRBD1 cannot be verified. Per germline, CDR1 SGHAT and CDR2 FQNNGV. This CDR3 has 19 residues. The chain's CDR3 is CASSLRGFQLGYSTDTQYF.

V gene TRBV20-1 combines with J gene TRBJ2-7; the TCRdb D gene call, TRBD1, has no DNA to confirm it. In germline, CDR1 is DFQATT, CDR2 SNEGSKA (reference sequence). The CDR3 is 14 amino acids. The CDR3 spells CSARVWDRVTEQYF.

V gene TRBV7-2 combines with J gene TRBJ2-1; TCRdb selects TRBD2, and the lack of DNA leaves this call unchecked. Germline assignment: CDR1 SGHTA and CDR2 FQGNSA. This CDR3 has 16 residues. CDR3 region: CASSFPTGGQYNEQFF.

The chain joins TRBV5-1 to TRBJ1-2; as DNA is missing, the TRBD1 call by TCRdb cannot be tested. The CDR3 has 13 residues. The germline CDR1 and CDR2 sequences are SGHRS and YFSETQ. This CDR3 is CASSKGQGGGYTF.

The chain is built from TRBV13 and TRBJ2-3; with no DNA, the TCRdb D assignment of TRBD1 cannot be verified. Germline CDR1 PRHDT, CDR2 FYEKMQ (reference sequence). The CDR3 runs to 16 residues. The CDR3 loop is CASSLGKGRNSDTQYF.

This CDR3 is CASSQGQRGYNEQFF. The rearrangement links TRBV4-3 to TRBJ2-1; there is no DNA to check the TCRdb D call of TRBD1. This CDR3 has 15 residues. Germline CDR1 reads LGHNA; CDR2 reads YSLEER.

This chain links TRBV7-2 with TRBJ1-2. Per the germline V gene, CDR1 is SGHTA and CDR2 is FQGNSA. There are 13 residues in the CDR3. This chain's CDR3 is CASSPHSGGGYTF.

The V call is TRBV7-2, the J call TRBJ2-3; TCRdb outputs TRBD2, but without DNA this stays unchecked. This CDR3 has 12 amino acids. Germline V CDR1 and CDR2: SGHTA, FQGNSA. The CDR3 sequence is CASTLDSDTQYF.

The chain recombines TRBV5-1 with TRBJ2-5; the D call of TRBD1 rests on TCRdb alone, since no DNA is present to check it. This CDR3 has 15 amino acids. CDR1 is SGHRS, CDR2 YFSETQ, per germline. This CDR3 reads CASSYRQGVVETQYF.

The V gene is TRBV10-3, the J gene TRBJ2-7; no DNA is available, so the TRBD1 call from TCRdb remains unchecked. This CDR3 spans 14 amino acids. Germline V gives CDR1 ENHRY, CDR2 SYGVKD. The CDR3 spells CAISEGTYSYEQYF.

J is TRBJ2-7 and V is TRBV28; TCRdb's D call of TRBD1 is untestable without DNA. The CDR3 totals 13 residues. CDR1 and CDR2 (germline): MDHEN, SYDVKM. This CDR3 reads CASLDRGMREQYF.

This sequence joins TRBV12-3 or TRBV12-4 and TRBJ1-6; TCRdb's assignment of TRBD1 cannot be checked, as there is no DNA. The CDR3 runs to 16 residues. The CDR3: CASSDLTGQYNSPLHF.

V is TRBV18 and J is TRBJ2-5. The germline CDR1 and CDR2 sequences are KGHSH and LQKENI. This CDR3 has 13 residues. The CDR3 loop reads CASSWPTQETQYF.

The chain links TRBV6-2 or TRBV6-3 to TRBJ1-5; TCRdb indicates TRBD1, and absent DNA this call remains unverified. Germline CDR1 reads MNHEY; CDR2 reads SVGEGT. This CDR3 is built from 13 residues. The CDR3 spells CASTGGAVQPQHF.

This chain uses TRBV12-3 or TRBV12-4 with TRBJ1-1; TCRdb designates TRBD1, a call that cannot be tested without DNA. This CDR3 spans 14 amino acids. CDR3 amino acids: CASSLQGGGTEAFF.

The chain is built from TRBV11-3 and TRBJ2-1; as DNA is missing, the TRBD2 call by TCRdb cannot be tested. CDR3 length: 18 amino acids. Germline V gene lookup returns CDR1 SGHNT and CDR2 YENEEA. CDR3: CASSPRVSGGISYNEQFF.

The J gene is TRBJ2-2, the V gene TRBV9. Germline lookup yields CDR1 SGDLS and CDR2 YYNGEE. CDR3 length: 12 amino acids. CDR3 amino acids: CASSFRTGELFF.